This TCR beta chain emerged from a study of blood T cell repertoires in COVID-19 (dated by TCRdb to about 2020). Context from the whole study: Collaborator samples came from the United States, Italy and Spain and covered acute and convalescent phases of COVID-19. The sample metadata nearly always contained a de-identified subject ID, COVID-19 status, age in years and sex. The material from the prospective study consisted of cDNA or gDNA derived from T cells, B-cell-depleted T cells, or PBMCs. Where HLA class I and class II types were available, the types were taken from metadata supplied by the sample provider, not from assay-based typing. The dataset comprised deeply sampled blood TCRbeta repertoires from subjects exposed to, actively infected with, or recovered from COVID-19. The repertoires were released in a freely available public database intended as a resource for research on the immune response to SARS-CoV-2. Samples came from the ongoing ImmuneRACE study (first 160 participants) plus 1,254 subjects from 6 global collaborators. The study at large found these results: Clinical and demographic metadata were provided uncurated, with the amount varying by source and participant.

The collaborating institutions used their own protocols to collect whole blood in K2EDTA tubes. For TCRbeta analysis, collaborator samples were shipped as frozen whole blood, as isolated PBMCs, or as DNA extracted from either sample type. TCRbeta CDR3 regions were amplified from genomic DNA by means of the immunoSEQ Assay, a bias-controlled multiplex PCR. In the authors' own workflow: Within the assay, amplification of reference gene primers was used to estimate how many nucleated cells each sample contained. To quantify the absolute abundance of each unique TCRbeta CDR3 rearrangement, sequence reads were collapsed and filtered. Productive Simpson clonality was computed per sample as the square root of Simpson's diversity index over productive rearrangements. TCRdb limited this immuneACCESS table to in-frame rearrangements with V and J called. A share of clones is missing; checked studies link under half to unresolved V genes, and the rest is unexplained. V and J calls and clone size come straight from that table; D and trimming were deduced from the DNA. Across this sample there are more than 85,000 clones, with around 81% seen only once. The leading ten clones occupy roughly a tenth of the sample.

Concerning this clone: There is no known antigen for this receptor. Per-nucleotide qualities are absent, and no much larger clonotype sits a single base away.

Sequenced: peripheral blood. This TCR derives from a woman aged 70-85 years with acute or convalescent COVID-19.

The CDR3 loop reads CASSYGLANTGELFF. The DNA is TGTGCCAGCAGCTATGGACTAGCGAACACCGGGGAGCTGTTTTTT. The sequence links TRBV6-2 or TRBV6-3 to TRBJ2-2, with 7 junctional bases fitting TRBD2. Trimming leaves V shorter by 6 bases and J shorter by 0 bases, with the junction holding 4 bases beyond the gene matches. The CDR3 starts with the cysteine, ends with the phenylalanine, and has 15 residues. The only DNA kept is the CDR3, 45 bases in frame from the first base. Via the germline V gene, CDR1 is MNHEY and CDR2 SVGEGT.